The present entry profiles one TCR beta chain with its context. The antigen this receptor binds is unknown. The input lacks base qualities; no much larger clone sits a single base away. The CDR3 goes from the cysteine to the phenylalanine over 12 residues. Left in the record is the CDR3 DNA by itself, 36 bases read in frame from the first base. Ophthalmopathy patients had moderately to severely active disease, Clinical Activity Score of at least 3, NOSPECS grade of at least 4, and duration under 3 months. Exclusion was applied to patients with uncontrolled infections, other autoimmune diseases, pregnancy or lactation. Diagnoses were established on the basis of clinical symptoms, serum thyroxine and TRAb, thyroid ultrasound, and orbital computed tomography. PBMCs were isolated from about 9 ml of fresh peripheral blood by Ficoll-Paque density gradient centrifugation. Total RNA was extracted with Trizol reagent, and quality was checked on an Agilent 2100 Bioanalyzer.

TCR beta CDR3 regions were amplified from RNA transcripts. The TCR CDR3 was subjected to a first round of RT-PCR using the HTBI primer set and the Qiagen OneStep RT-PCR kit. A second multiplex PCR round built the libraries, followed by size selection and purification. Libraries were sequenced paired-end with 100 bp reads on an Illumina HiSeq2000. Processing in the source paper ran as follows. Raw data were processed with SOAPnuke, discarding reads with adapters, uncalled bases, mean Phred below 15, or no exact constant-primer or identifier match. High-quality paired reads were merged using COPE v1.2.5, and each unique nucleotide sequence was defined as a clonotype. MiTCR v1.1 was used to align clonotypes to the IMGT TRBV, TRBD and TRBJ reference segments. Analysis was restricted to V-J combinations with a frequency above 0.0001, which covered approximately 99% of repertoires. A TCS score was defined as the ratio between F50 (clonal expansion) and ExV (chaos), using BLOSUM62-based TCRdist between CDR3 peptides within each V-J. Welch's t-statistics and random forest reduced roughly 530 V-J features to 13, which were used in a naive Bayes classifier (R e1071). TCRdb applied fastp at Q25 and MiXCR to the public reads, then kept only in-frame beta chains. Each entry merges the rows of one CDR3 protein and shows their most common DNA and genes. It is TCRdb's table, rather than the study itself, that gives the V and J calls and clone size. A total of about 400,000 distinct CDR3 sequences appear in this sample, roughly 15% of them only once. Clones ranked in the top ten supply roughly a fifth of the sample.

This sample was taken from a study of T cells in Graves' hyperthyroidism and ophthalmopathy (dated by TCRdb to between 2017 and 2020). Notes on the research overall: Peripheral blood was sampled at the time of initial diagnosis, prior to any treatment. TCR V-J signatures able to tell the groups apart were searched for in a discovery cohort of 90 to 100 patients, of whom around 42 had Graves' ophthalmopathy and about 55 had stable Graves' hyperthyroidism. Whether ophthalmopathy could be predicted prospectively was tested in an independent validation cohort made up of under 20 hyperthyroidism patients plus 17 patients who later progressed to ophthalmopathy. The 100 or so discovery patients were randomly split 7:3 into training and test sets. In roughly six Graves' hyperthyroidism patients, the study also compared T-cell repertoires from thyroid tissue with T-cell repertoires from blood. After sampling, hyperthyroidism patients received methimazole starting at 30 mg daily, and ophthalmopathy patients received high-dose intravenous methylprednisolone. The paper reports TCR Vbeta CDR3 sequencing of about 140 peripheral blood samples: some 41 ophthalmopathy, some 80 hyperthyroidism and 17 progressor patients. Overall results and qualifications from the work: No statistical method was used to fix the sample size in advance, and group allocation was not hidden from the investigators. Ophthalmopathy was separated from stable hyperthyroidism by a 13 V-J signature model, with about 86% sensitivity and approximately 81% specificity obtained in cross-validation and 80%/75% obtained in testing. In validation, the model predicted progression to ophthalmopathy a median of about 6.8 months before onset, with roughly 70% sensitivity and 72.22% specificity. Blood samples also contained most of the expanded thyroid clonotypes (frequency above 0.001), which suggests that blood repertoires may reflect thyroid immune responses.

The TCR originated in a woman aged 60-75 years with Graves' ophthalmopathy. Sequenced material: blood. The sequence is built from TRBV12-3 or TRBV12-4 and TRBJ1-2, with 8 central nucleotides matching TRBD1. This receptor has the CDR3 CAGSQGAGGYTF. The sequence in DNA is TGTGCTGGGAGCCAGGGGGCAGGTGGCTACACCTTC.